This TCR beta chain was documented in a study of T cells expressing NK-cell markers. The CDR3 loop spans 17 amino acids. TCRdb reanalyzed the 5' RACE reads, giving one entry per CDR3 protein sequence and no DNA. Its clone listing holds about 460,000 distinct CDR3 sequences. This sequence joins TRBV12-3 or TRBV12-4 and TRBJ1-1; the D call of TRBD1 rests on TCRdb alone, since no DNA is present to check it. The receptor's source is a woman in her forties or fifties in good health. The specimen was blood T cells: a sorted CD56 or NKG2C T cell subset, CD4+ or CD8+ T cells, or bulk PBMC T cells (not recorded which). The CDR3 sequence is CASSLLTGKKENTEAFF.